The 5 T cell receptor beta chains below all came from one sample that was sequenced in a study of human T cells and chemical hapten exposure. Indicated time point: patch test 1, 2 weeks after DPC sensitization. Treatment of the sample: therapeutic diphenylcyclopropenone sensitization with weekly scalp DPC. In TCRdb, the RACE reads were re-called with MiXCR into one record per CDR3 protein. The sample records approximately 79,000 distinct CDR3 sequences, about a tenth being singletons. The specimen comprised whole blood, sampled in connection with sensitization to the hapten diphenylcyclopropenone (DPC). The receptors stem from a woman aged 45-60 years with alopecia areata. Some clones in this sample may be carry-over from other donors' samples.

The J gene is TRBJ2-3, the V gene TRBV20-1; D is possibly TRBD1 (5 bases). Germline assignment: CDR1 DFQATT and CDR2 SNEGSKA (reference sequence). The CDR3 has 13 residues. V was trimmed by 3 bases and J by 9 bases, leaving 16 bases between them. In nucleotides, the CDR3 is TGCAGTGCTAGTAGGCTCCGCCAGGGCACGCAGTATTTT. It encodes CSASRLRQGTQYF.

Comments on this clonotype: This sequence may be a read error, since a much larger clone differs from it by one base. The chain employs TRBV10-1 and TRBJ2-3, with TRBD2 matching 10 bases. This CDR3 region has 15 residues. CDR1 and CDR2 from the germline V gene are WNHNN and SYGVQD (reference sequence). The V segment lost 5 bases and the J segment 5 bases; nucleotides outside the gene matches: 7. In nucleotides, the CDR3 is TGCGCCAGCAGTACTTTAGCGGGAGGCGTAGATACGCAGTATTTT. Its translation: CASSTLAGGVDTQYF.

This clonotype was picked up many times. The V and J genes are TRBV6-6 and TRBJ1-6, with 8 bases lining up with TRBD1. V was clipped by 0 bases and J by 7 bases; unmatched bases: 11. Germline V CDR1 and CDR2: MNHNY, SVGAGI (reference sequence). The CDR3 runs 18 residues. The CDR3 DNA follows: TGTGCCAGCAGTTACTCCCGCCGGGACAGGCGTGGGAATTCACCCCTCCACTTT. Translated: CASSYSRRDRRGNSPLHF.

In its sample, this clonotype was seen many times. The V call is TRBV6-5, the J call TRBJ1-6; D gene ambiguous. This CDR3 comprises 17 residues. V lost 0 bases and J lost 0, with 9 bases in between. Germline values: CDR1 MNHEY, CDR2 SVGAGI. The CDR3 DNA is TGTGCCAGCAGTTACTCGTTCCGAAGCTCCTATAATTCACCCCTCCACTTT. Its protein product is CASSYSFRSSYNSPLHF.

This clonotype was seen more than once but under ten times. V and J are TRBV11-2 and TRBJ1-2, with D uncertain. CDR1 SGHAT and CDR2 FQNNGV come from the germline V gene. V lost 5 bases, J lost 4 bases, and 11 bases lay in between. This CDR3 is built from 13 residues. CDR3 sequence reads: CASSPTPIYGYTF. DNA for the CDR3: TGTGCCAGCAGCCCGACACCGATCTATGGCTACACCTTC.